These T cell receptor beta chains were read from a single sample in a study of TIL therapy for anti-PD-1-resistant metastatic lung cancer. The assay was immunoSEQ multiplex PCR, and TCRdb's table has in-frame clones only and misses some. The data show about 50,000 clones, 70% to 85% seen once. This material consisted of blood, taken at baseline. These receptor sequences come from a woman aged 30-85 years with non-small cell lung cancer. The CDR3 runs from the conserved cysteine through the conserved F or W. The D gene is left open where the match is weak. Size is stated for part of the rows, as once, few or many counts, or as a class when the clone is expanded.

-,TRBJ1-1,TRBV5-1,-,CASSTSGYPEAFF,TGCGCCAGCAGCACTTCAGGTTACCCTGAAGCTTTCTTT
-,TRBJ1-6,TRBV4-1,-,CASSRGLFFNSPLHF,TGCGCCAGCAGCCGAGGACTGTTTTTTAATTCACCCCTCCACTTT
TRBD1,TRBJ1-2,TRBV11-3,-,CASSLRDRGPYGYTF,TGTGCCAGCAGCTTACGAGACAGGGGACCCTATGGCTACACCTTC
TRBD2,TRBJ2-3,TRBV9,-,CASSVEAGSVTDTQYF,TGTGCCAGCAGCGTAGAAGCGGGGTCTGTTACAGATACGCAGTATTTT
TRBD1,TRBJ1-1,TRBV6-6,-,CASSPGQGTGAEAFF,TGTGCCAGCAGCCCTGGACAGGGGACAGGGGCTGAAGCTTTCTTT
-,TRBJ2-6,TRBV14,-,CASSLSGANVLTF,TGTGCCAGCAGCCTCTCTGGGGCCAACGTCCTGACTTTC
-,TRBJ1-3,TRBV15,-,CATSRDNGADTIYF,TGTGCCACCAGCAGAGATAATGGGGCGGACACCATATATTTT
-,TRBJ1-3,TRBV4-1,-,CASSQDDVHFYSGNTIYF,TGCGCCAGCAGCCAAGACGACGTACATTTCTACTCTGGAAACACCATATATTTT
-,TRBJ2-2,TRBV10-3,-,CAISEPGDAGNTGELFF,TGTGCCATCAGTGAGCCCGGGGACGCAGGGAACACCGGGGAGCTGTTTTTT
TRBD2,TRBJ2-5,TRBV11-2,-,CASSLELGGSRETQYF,TGTGCCAGCAGCTTAGAGCTCGGCGGGAGTAGGGAGACCCAGTACTTC
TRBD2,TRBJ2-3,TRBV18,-,CASSPPGGYDSTDTQYF,TGTGCCAGCTCACCACCCGGGGGGTATGATAGCACAGATACGCAGTATTTT
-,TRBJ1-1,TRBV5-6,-,CASSLVGRETEAFF,TGTGCCAGCAGCTTGGTAGGCAGGGAAACTGAAGCTTTCTTT
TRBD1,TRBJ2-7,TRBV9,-,CASSVEGGRQYF,TGTGCCAGCAGCGTAGAAGGGGGCAGGCAGTACTTC
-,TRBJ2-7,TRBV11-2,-,CASSQPGYYEQYF,TGTGCCAGCAGCCAACCAGGTTACTACGAGCAGTACTTC
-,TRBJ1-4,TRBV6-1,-,CASKHREKLFF,TGTGCCAGCAAGCACCGGGAAAAACTGTTTTTT
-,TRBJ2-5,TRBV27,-,CASGLASQETQYF,TGTGCCAGCGGTCTAGCGAGCCAAGAGACCCAGTACTTC
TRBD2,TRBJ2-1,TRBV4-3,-,CASSQALAGGTSSYNEQFF,TGCGCCAGCAGCCAAGCACTAGCGGGGGGCACAAGCTCCTACAATGAGCAGTTCTTC
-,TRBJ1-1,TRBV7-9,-,CASSLVGRSYTEAFF,TGTGCCAGCAGCTTAGTAGGGAGGTCGTACACTGAAGCTTTCTTT
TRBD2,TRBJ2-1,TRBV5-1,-,CASSLLAGHSYNEQFF,TGCGCCAGCAGCCTCCTAGCGGGTCATTCCTACAATGAGCAGTTCTTC
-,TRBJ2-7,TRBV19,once,CASSIEQGGSYEQYF,TGTGCCAGTAGTATAGAGCAGGGAGGCTCCTACGAGCAGTACTTC
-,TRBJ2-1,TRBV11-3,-,CASSLQGGYNEQFF,TGTGCCAGCAGCCTGCAGGGGGGTTACAATGAGCAGTTCTTC
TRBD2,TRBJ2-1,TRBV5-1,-,CASSLVGGGYNEQFF,TGCGCCAGCAGCTTGGTTGGCGGGGGCTACAATGAGCAGTTCTTC
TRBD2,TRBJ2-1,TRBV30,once,CALEESGGAHEQFF,TGTGCCTTGGAGGAGAGCGGGGGGGCCCATGAGCAGTTCTTC
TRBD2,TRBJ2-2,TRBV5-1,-,CASSASGRPTGELFF,TGCGCCAGCAGCGCTAGCGGGAGACCCACCGGGGAGCTGTTTTTT
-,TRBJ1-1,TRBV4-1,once,CASSQQQGRAEAFF,TGCGCCAGCAGCCAACAACAGGGTCGCGCTGAAGCTTTCTTT
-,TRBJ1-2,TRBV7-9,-,CASRNWREWSGYTF,TGTGCCAGCAGGAATTGGAGGGAATGGAGTGGCTACACCTTC
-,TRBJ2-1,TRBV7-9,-,CASSPPNEQFF,TGTGCCAGCAGCCCCCCCAATGAGCAGTTCTTC
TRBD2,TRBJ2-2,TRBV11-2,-,CASRKPGLATGELFF,TGTGCCAGCAGAAAACCGGGACTAGCCACCGGGGAGCTGTTTTTT
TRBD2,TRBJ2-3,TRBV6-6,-,CASGEGRATDTQYF,TGTGCCAGCGGGGAAGGGAGGGCCACAGATACGCAGTATTTT
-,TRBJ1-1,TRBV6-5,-,CASRPQGLNTEAFF,TGTGCCAGCAGACCACAGGGCCTGAACACTGAAGCTTTCTTT
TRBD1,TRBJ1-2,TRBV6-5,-,CASSTDRVRDYGYTF,TGTGCCAGCAGTACGGACAGGGTTCGGGACTATGGCTACACCTTC
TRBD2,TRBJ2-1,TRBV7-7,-,CASSLTSGGINEQFF,TGTGCCAGCAGCTTGACTAGCGGGGGGATCAATGAGCAGTTCTTC
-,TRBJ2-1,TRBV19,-,CASSWTQKEQFF,TGTGCCAGTAGTTGGACGCAGAAAGAGCAGTTCTTC
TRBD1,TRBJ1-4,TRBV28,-,CASSLSQGAHEKLFF,TGTGCCAGCAGTTTATCTCAGGGGGCTCATGAAAAACTGTTTTTT
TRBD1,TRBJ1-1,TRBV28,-,CASSDREGDTEAFF,TGTGCCAGCAGCGACAGGGAAGGGGACACTGAAGCTTTCTTT
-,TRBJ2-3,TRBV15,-,CATSRDLGVSTDTQYF,TGTGCCACCAGCAGAGATCTAGGGGTGAGCACAGATACGCAGTATTTT
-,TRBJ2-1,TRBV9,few,CASSVGGSRIREQFF,TGTGCCAGCAGCGTAGGTGGCTCGAGAATTCGGGAGCAGTTCTTC
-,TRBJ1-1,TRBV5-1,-,CASSVDSSGGAFF,TGCGCCAGCAGCGTTGACAGCAGCGGAGGGGCTTTCTTT
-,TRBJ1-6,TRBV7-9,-,CASSLDNSPLHF,TGTGCCAGCAGCCTCGATAATTCACCCCTCCACTTT
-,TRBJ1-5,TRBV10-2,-,CASSETSNQPQHF,TGCGCCAGCAGTGAGACTAGCAATCAGCCCCAGCATTTT
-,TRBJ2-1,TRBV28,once,CASSSSSVGSYNEQFF,TGTGCCAGCAGTTCCTCCTCGGTCGGCTCCTACAATGAGCAGTTCTTC
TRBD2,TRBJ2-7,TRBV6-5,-,CASSYSSGRSGEQYF,TGTGCCAGCAGTTACTCGAGCGGGAGGAGTGGCGAGCAGTACTTC
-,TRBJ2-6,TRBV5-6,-,CASSLVLGSGANVLTF,TGTGCCAGCAGCTTGGTGCTGGGTTCCGGGGCCAACGTCCTGACTTTC
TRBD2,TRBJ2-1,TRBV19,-,CASSIVGRADGNEQFF,TGTGCCAGTAGTATAGTAGGGAGGGCCGACGGCAATGAGCAGTTCTTC
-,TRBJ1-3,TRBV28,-,CASRPFGGGSNTIYF,TGTGCCAGCAGGCCTTTTGGGGGGGGGTCCAACACCATATATTTT
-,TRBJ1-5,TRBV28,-,CASTVPYQPQHF,TGTGCCAGCACAGTCCCTTATCAGCCCCAGCATTTT
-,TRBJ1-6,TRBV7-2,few,CASSAGSAGTDSPLHF,TGTGCCAGCAGCGCTGGGTCGGCAGGGACGGATTCACCCCTCCACTTT